This T cell receptor beta chain came from a study of Ad26.COV2.S vaccination and SARS-CoV-2 variants. Findings of the study overall: The TCR-based breadth and depth measures might underestimate overall T cell responses.

The CDR3 contains 15 residues. V lost 5 bases and J lost 5; bases outside the gene matches: 11. Germline V gives CDR1 MNHEY, CDR2 SMNVEV (reference sequence). The sample's treatment: approximately 18 received Ad26.COV2.S at low or high dose, single or two shots; about 5 received placebo; per-sample allocation not given. Samples analyzed were those drawn on day 63 after the first vaccine or placebo injection. With regard to this clone: Its antigen is still unknown.

This table comes from immunoSEQ multiplex PCR, and its TCRdb copy is limited to in-frame clones, with some not included. The sample has around 300,000 clones; around 89% are singletons. This specimen was peripheral blood, taken in a trial of Ad26.COV2.S vaccine versus placebo. This clonotype was obtained from a person between 18 and 59 years old who received the Ad26.COV2.S COVID-19 vaccine or a placebo. The chain carries TRBV27 and TRBJ1-2; 7 bases agree with TRBD1. CDR3 nucleotides: TGTGCCAGCAGTCCATCGACGACAGGGTCTTATGGCTACACCTTC. Amino acid sequence: CASSPSTTGSYGYTF.